The 23 T cell receptor beta chains below all came from one sample that was sequenced in a study of blood T cell repertoires in COVID-19. Some clones are missing from TCRdb's copy, which holds only in-frame ones; the method was immunoSEQ multiplex PCR. This table holds approximately 210,000 clones, under 85% found once. The sequenced material came from peripheral blood. The receptor set was obtained from an elderly woman with COVID-19, enrolled during active disease.

The gene calls are TRBV7-9 and TRBJ2-1; D is perhaps TRBD2 (6 bases). Between the trimmed V and J ends, which lost 8 bases and 4 bases, there was a span of 9 bases. CDR1 is SEHNR and CDR2 is FQNEAQ in the germline V gene (reference sequence). The CDR3 extends over 12 amino acids. The CDR3 coding sequence is TGTGCCAGCCCGCTAGCGTACAATGAGCAGTTCTTC. Translated: CASPLAYNEQFF.

This sequence joins TRBV7-2 and TRBJ1-3; D perhaps matches TRBD1 (5 bases). In germline, CDR1 is SGHTA, CDR2 FQGNSA. CDR3 length: 15 amino acids. V was shortened by 8 bases and J by 0 bases, with 14 bases between the two germline ends. Written as DNA, the CDR3 is TGTGCCAGCGGTGCGGGACGGAGCTCTGGAAACACCATATATTTT. Its translation: CASGAGRSSGNTIYF.

The V gene is TRBV5-1, the J gene TRBJ2-5; 12 nucleotides match TRBD2. Germline CDR1 SGHRS, CDR2 YFSETQ. The CDR3 length is 14 residues. Trimming removed 3 bases from V and 5 bases from J; junction bases left unmatched: 2. CDR3 nucleotide sequence: TGCGCCAGCAGCTCGGGACTAGCGGGCGAGACCCAGTACTTC. Translating gives CASSSGLAGETQYF.

In this sample, this clone turned up once. The chain couples TRBV3-1 (or the pseudogene TRBV3-2) to TRBJ2-7, with D perhaps TRBD1 (5 bases). Germline V CDR1 and CDR2: LGHDT, YNNKEL (reference sequence). The CDR3 totals 13 residues. Trimming removed 2 bases from V and 7 bases from J, with 12 bases in between. In DNA, the CDR3 is TGTGCCAGCAGCCAAATCATTGGGGCAGAGCAGTACTTC. Translated, it gives CASSQIIGAEQYF.

The V and J genes are TRBV18 and TRBJ1-5; 9 nucleotides align to TRBD1. The CDR3 runs to 18 residues. The germline CDR1 and CDR2 sequences are KGHSH and LQKENI. The V segment lost 4 bases and the J segment 2 bases; nucleotides outside the gene matches: 12. CDR3 coding DNA: TGTGCCAGCTCACGGTCAGGACAGGGGAATTTTCGCAATCAGCCCCAGCATTTT. Translated, it gives CASSRSGQGNFRNQPQHF.

The CDR3 here is CASSETPGLGGGGAKNIQYF. CDR3 nucleotides: TGTGCCAGCAGTGAAACACCGGGACTAGGAGGGGGCGGGGCCAAAAACATTCAGTACTTC. The chain employs TRBV6-1 and TRBJ2-4; possible D gene TRBD2, 8 bases. The CDR3 is 20 amino acids. The V and J ends lost 2 bases and 1 base respectively, with 24 bases between them. The germline V gene has CDR1 MNHNS and CDR2 SASEGT.

This chain connects TRBV6-6 to TRBJ1-2; weak D call: TRBD1 (6 bases). The length of the CDR3 is 15 residues. The ends were cut back, 6 bases at V and 1 base at J, with 15 bases in the middle. Germline CDR1 reads MNHNY; CDR2 reads SVGAGI (reference sequence). CDR3 residues: CASSFPGGGNYGYTF. Here the CDR3 DNA reads TGTGCCAGCAGCTTCCCGGGGGGCGGTAACTATGGCTACACCTTC.

This chain connects TRBV18 to TRBJ2-3; D perhaps matches TRBD2 (7 bases). Trimming took 3 bases from V and 0 from J, leaving 10 bases between them. The CDR3 spans 15 residues. The germline CDR1 and CDR2 sequences are KGHSH and LQKENI. This CDR3 reads CASSPPGGSTDTQYF. CDR3 DNA sequence: TGTGCCAGCTCACCCCCGGGGGGCAGCACAGATACGCAGTATTTT. Supplemented by reference TRBV18 and TRBJ2-3, the full variable domain reads NAGVMQNPRHLVRRRGQEARLRCSPMKGHSHVYWYRQLPEEGLKFMVYLQKENIIDESGMPKERFSAEFPKEGPSILRIQQVVRGDSAAYFCASSPPGGSTDTQYFGPGTRLTVL.

As concerns this clone: One end of the junction does not line up with germline, which may come from a read error. The V gene is TRBV7-7, the J gene TRBJ2-3; 12 nucleotides match TRBD2. Looked up from germline, CDR1 is SSHAT and CDR2 is FNYEAQ (reference sequence). The CDR3 runs 16 residues. This chain's CDR3 is CASSILAGGTTDTQYF. CDR3 coding DNA: TGTGCTAGCAGCATACTAGCGGGGGGAACCACAGATACGCAGTATTTT.

The CDR3 spells CASSPGTVGEQFF. In nucleotides, the CDR3 is TGTGCCAGCAGCCCAGGGACAGTGGGGGAGCAGTTCTTC. The chain carries TRBV7-8 and TRBJ2-1, with 7 nucleotides matching TRBD1. V dropped 5 bases and J dropped 10; count of bases not matched to a gene: 8. Looked up from germline, CDR1 is SGHVS and CDR2 is FQNEAQ. This CDR3 has 13 amino acids.

This chain joins TRBV29-1 and TRBJ2-1; 14 bases match TRBD2. CDR1 and CDR2 from the germline V gene are SQVTM and ANQGSEA. The CDR3 is 16 residues long. Unmatched junction bases numbered 11, after V lost 5 bases and J lost 8 bases. The CDR3 DNA reads as TGCAGCGTTTTCGGTCCGACTAGCGGGAGGGCCCATGAGCAGTTCTTC. Translated: CSVFGPTSGRAHEQFF.

The rearrangement uses TRBV20-1 and TRBJ1-1; D call uncertain. With 3 bases removed from V and 7 bases from J, the gap between germline ends came to 9 bases. The CDR3 is made up of 11 amino acids. Germline CDR1 is DFQATT and CDR2 is SNEGSKA (reference sequence). CDR3 sequence (DNA): TGCAGTGCTAGCCAGTGGTATGAAGCTTTCTTT. Translation: CSASQWYEAFF.

This chain uses TRBV5-8 with TRBJ2-5; 9 bases match TRBD1. Per the germline V gene, CDR1 is SGHTS and CDR2 is YDEGEE. The CDR3 is 18 amino acids. V lost 3 bases and J lost 5; bases outside the gene matches: 17. The chain's CDR3 is CASSSGRIGQGWGETQYF. CDR3 DNA: TGTGCCAGCAGCTCGGGGCGGATCGGACAGGGGTGGGGCGAGACCCAGTACTTC.

The J gene is TRBJ1-1, the V gene TRBV7-2; 7 bases align to TRBD1. The CDR3 has 16 residues. Germline values: CDR1 SGHTA, CDR2 FQGNSA. The V segment lost 5 bases and the J segment 1 base; nucleotides outside the gene matches: 10. The CDR3 nucleotides read TGTGCCAGCAGCCATGACAGGGTTCACCGGAACACTGAAGCTTTCTTT. Protein: CASSHDRVHRNTEAFF.

This clone occurred a few times. J is TRBJ1-1 and V is TRBV11-3; no firm D call. CDR1 SGHNT and CDR2 YENEEA come from the germline V gene. The V gene lost 5 bases and the J gene lost 2 bases, with 9 bases spanning the gap. The CDR3 is 13 amino acids. CDR3 in DNA: TGTGCCAGCAGCCAACTAACAAACACTGAAGCTTTCTTT. As protein: CASSQLTNTEAFF.

In this sample, this clone turned up once. The chain links TRBV3-1 (or the pseudogene TRBV3-2) to TRBJ2-1; TRBD1 is a possible D gene (7 bases). Germline assignment: CDR1 LGHDT and CDR2 YNNKEL (reference sequence). This CDR3 has 13 residues. Trimming left V 9 bases short and J 9 bases short, with 18 bases between. As DNA, the CDR3 is TGTGCCAGTAGTCTCAGGGGGGCAGGTGAGCAGTTCTTC. This gives the protein CASSLRGAGEQFF.

The chain combines TRBV3-1 (or the pseudogene TRBV3-2) with TRBJ2-7; D might be TRBD1 (6 bases). Trimming shortened V by 2 bases and J by 4 bases, and 15 bases separated the two germline ends. Per germline, CDR1 LGHDT and CDR2 YNNKEL (reference sequence). There are 15 residues in the CDR3. The CDR3 sequence is CASSQSSGETYEQYF. CDR3 nucleotides: TGTGCCAGCAGCCAATCTTCAGGGGAGACGTACGAGCAGTACTTC.

The gene calls are TRBV10-2 and TRBJ2-7; 10 bases line up with TRBD2. Unmatched junction bases numbered 5, after V lost 6 bases and J lost 3 bases. Germline-derived CDR1 and CDR2 are WSHSY and SAAADI. The CDR3 contains 14 residues. The CDR3 bases are TGCGCCAGCAGCCGGACTAGCGGAAACTACGAGCAGTACTTC. Protein sequence: CASSRTSGNYEQYF.

This clone has a handful of counts. Its ends do not fully match the called genes, so a read error is possible. This chain joins TRBV15 and TRBJ1-2; perhaps TRBD1 as D (5 bases). Germline V gene lookup returns CDR1 LNHNV and CDR2 YYDKDF (reference sequence). This CDR3 spans 15 amino acids. CDR3 DNA sequence: TGTGCCACCAGCCGAGAGGGGACTGCTAACTATGGCTACACCTTC. Its translation is CATSREGTANYGYTF.

The chain combines TRBV19 with TRBJ1-3; 7 bases map to TRBD1. The CDR3 has 16 amino acids. The germline V gene encodes CDR1 LNHDA and CDR2 SQIVND (reference sequence). V shed 9 bases, J shed 2 bases, and the junction held 13 bases outside the gene matches. CDR3 in amino acids: CASRSQGTATGNTIYF. The CDR3, as DNA: TGTGCCAGCCGGTCACAGGGGACTGCGACTGGAAACACCATATATTTT.

The chain is built from TRBV3-1 (or the pseudogene TRBV3-2) and TRBJ2-5; D may be TRBD1 (6 bases). Trimming stripped 1 base from V and 13 bases from J, with 10 bases between. CDR1 is LGHDT and CDR2 is YNNKEL in the germline V gene (reference sequence). This CDR3 has 11 residues. The CDR3 reads CASSQGETGYF. DNA for the CDR3: TGTGCCAGCAGCCAAGGGGAGACAGGGTACTTC.

V usage is TRBV5-1 and J usage is TRBJ2-2; TRBD1 might be the D (6 bases). CDR1 is SGHRS, CDR2 YFSETQ, per germline. The ends were cut back, 4 bases at V and 0 bases at J, with 10 bases in the middle. This CDR3 has 15 amino acids. CDR3 DNA: TGCGCCAGCAGCGGGGACACTTCGAACACCGGGGAGCTGTTTTTT. Translation gives CASSGDTSNTGELFF. The complete variable domain, with remaining parts taken from reference TRBV5-1 and TRBJ2-2, reads KAGVTQTPRYLIKTRGQQVTLSCSPISGHRSVSWYQQTPGQGLQFLFEYFSETQRNKGNFPGRFSGRQFSNSRSEMNVSTLELGDSALYLCASSGDTSNTGELFFGEGSRLTVL.

The chain employs TRBV6-5 and TRBJ2-2; TRBD1 agrees at 7 bases. The CDR3 spans 15 residues. Losses at the gene ends were 6 bases for V and 0 bases for J; bases not matched to a gene: 4. CDR1 is MNHEY and CDR2 is SVGAGI in the germline V gene. Here the CDR3 DNA reads TGTGCCAGCAGCCGGGACAGTTCGAACACCGGGGAGCTGTTTTTT. It translates to CASSRDSSNTGELFF.